This T cell receptor (beta chain) was sequenced during a study of spatial heterogeneity in lung cancer. Overall study context: The count of detected beta-chain sequences consistently exceeded that of alpha-chain sequences. Raw reads showed each unique TCR and UMI combination turning up more than ten times on average.

TCR cDNA molecules each had a unique molecular identifier. Using its own MiXCR run on the 5' RACE reads, TCRdb lists one record per CDR3 protein. The sample records under 50,000 distinct CDR3 sequences, approximately 5.5% being singletons. Study-level findings and limits: There were more appearances of ubiquitous expanded tumor TCRs in blood at resection than at follow-up.

Trimming at V came to 4 bases and at J to 0 bases, leaving 5 bases not matched to a gene. The CDR3 is made up of 15 amino acids. Germline V gives CDR1 SGHNT, CDR2 YENEEA. Sample time point: sample taken at primary tumor resection. On this clonotype itself: Its target is not known.

Material: PBMCs, obtained at surgery. The genes are TRBV11-3 and TRBJ2-7, with 8 bases fitting TRBD2. The source of this sequence is a female donor with early-stage non-small cell lung cancer. Here the CDR3 reads CASSYGSGSSYEQYF. The CDR3 region has the DNA TGTGCCAGCAGCTACGGCAGCGGGAGCTCCTACGAGCAGTACTTC.